The clone carrying this TCR beta chain was seen at least ten times. Its antigen is as yet unknown. This record comes from a study of human T cells and chemical hapten exposure. Study at large: Patients got weekly scalp diphenylcyclopropenone doses over the approximately 24-week study. Study-wide results and caveats: Controls formed significantly fewer large CDR3 similarity clusters than expanded TCRs did. DPC sensitization produced no change in TCRs with frequency above 1 in 1000. Having alopecia, the donors may differ immunologically from healthy people.

Sample time point: pre-sensitization, week 0. Treatment here: therapeutic diphenylcyclopropenone sensitization with weekly scalp DPC. A single record per CDR3 protein comes from TCRdb applying MiXCR to the RACE reads. The sample consists of roughly 80,000 distinct CDR3 sequences, roughly 15% of them appearing once. V shed 1 base, J shed 10 bases, and the junction held 6 bases outside the gene matches. The V gene's germline CDR1 is SGHKS and CDR2 YYEKEE (reference sequence). The CDR3 is 14 residues long. The origin of this receptor is a woman in her forties or fifties with alopecia areata. Some clones in this sample may be carry-over from other donors' samples. The sequences come from whole blood, collected in connection with sensitization to the hapten diphenylcyclopropenone (DPC). V and J are TRBV5-5 and TRBJ2-1; TRBD2 matches 9 bases. The CDR3 DNA sequence: TGTGCCAGCAGCTTGAGGGTAGCGGGAGTGGAGCAGTTCTTC. Translation gives CASSLRVAGVEQFF.